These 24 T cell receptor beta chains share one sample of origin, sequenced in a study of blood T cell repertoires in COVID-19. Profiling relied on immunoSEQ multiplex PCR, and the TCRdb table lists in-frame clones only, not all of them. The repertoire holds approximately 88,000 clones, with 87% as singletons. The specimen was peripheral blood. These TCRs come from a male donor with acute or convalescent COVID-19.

CDR3 nucleotides: TGCGCCAGCAGCTCAACAGGGGGAGAGGGTGAAAAACTGTTTTTT. It is translated as CASSSTGGEGEKLFF. The rearrangement links TRBV5-1 to TRBJ1-4, with TRBD1 matching 8 bases. After removal of 3 bases from V and 7 bases from J, the junction contained 8 bases not matched to a gene. The length of the CDR3 is 15 residues. CDR1 and CDR2 from the germline V gene are SGHRS and YFSETQ.

The chain's CDR3 is CASSGGQYTDTQYF. The CDR3 bases are TGTGCCAGCAGCGGCGGACAGTACACAGATACGCAGTATTTT. This rearrangement joins TRBV7-9 to TRBJ2-3, with D perhaps matching TRBD1 (6 bases). This CDR3 comprises 14 residues. Trimming left V 5 bases short and J 2 bases short, with 11 bases between. Germline V lookup: CDR1 SEHNR, CDR2 FQNEAQ (reference sequence).

The DNA for the CDR3 is TGTGCCAGCAGTTCGGGACTACGGGGTGTTCGTGACGAGCAGTACTTC. Translating gives CASSSGLRGVRDEQYF. The chain joins TRBV11-2 to TRBJ2-7; 7 bases are shared with TRBD2. V lost 6 bases to trimming and J lost 5 bases; unmatched junction nucleotides: 16. Germline-derived CDR1 and CDR2 are SGHAT and FQNNGV. The CDR3 consists of 16 residues.

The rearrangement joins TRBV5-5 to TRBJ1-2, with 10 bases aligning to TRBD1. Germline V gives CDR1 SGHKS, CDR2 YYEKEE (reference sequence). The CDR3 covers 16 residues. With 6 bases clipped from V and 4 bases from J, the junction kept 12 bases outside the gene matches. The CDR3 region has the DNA TGTGCCAGCACCCAAGGTTGGGACAGGGGCGGCTATGGCTACACCTTC. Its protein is CASTQGWDRGGYGYTF.

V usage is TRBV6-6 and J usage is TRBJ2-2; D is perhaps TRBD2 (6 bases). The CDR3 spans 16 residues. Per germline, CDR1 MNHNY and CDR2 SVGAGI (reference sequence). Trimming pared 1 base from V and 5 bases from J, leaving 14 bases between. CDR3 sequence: CASSYFRGIGTGELFF. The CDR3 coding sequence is TGTGCCAGCAGTTACTTTCGGGGGATCGGGACCGGGGAGCTGTTTTTT.

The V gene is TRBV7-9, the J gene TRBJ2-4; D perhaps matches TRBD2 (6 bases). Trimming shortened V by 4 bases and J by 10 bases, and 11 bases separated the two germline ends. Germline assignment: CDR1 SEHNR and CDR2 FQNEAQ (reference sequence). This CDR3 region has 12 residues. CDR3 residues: CASSSGAGIQYF. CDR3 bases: TGTGCCAGCAGCTCTGGTGCGGGGATTCAGTACTTC.

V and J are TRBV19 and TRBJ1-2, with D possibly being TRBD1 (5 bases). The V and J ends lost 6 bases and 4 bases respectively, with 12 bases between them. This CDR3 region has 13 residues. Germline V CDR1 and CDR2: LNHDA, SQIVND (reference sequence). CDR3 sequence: CASSPRGTYGYTF. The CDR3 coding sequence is TGTGCCAGTAGCCCACGGGGGACCTATGGCTACACCTTC.

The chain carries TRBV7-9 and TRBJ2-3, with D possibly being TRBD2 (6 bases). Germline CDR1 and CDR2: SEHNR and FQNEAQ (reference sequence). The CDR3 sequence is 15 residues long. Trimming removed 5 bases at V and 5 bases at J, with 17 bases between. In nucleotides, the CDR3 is TGTGCCAGCAGCCCAAGGGCTGGCGGGAAAGATACGCAGTATTTT. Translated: CASSPRAGGKDTQYF.

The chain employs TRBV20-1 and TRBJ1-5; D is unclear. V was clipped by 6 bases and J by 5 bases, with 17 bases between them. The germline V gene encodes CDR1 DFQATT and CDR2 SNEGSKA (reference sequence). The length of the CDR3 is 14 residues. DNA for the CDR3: TGCAGTGCCAGTCCCCCCGGCGGGCATCAGCCCCAGCATTTT. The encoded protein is CSASPPGGHQPQHF.

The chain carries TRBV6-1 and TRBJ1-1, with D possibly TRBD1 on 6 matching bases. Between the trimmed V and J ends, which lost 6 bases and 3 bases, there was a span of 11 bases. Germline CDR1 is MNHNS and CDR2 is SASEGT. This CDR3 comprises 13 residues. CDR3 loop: CASRYGGYTEAFF. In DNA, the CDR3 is TGTGCCAGCAGATATGGGGGCTACACTGAAGCTTTCTTT.

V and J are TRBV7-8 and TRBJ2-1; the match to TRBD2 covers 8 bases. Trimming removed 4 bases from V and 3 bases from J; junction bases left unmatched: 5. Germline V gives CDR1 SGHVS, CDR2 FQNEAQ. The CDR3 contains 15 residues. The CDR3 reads CASSSRGTSYNEQFF. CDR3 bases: TGTGCCAGCAGCTCACGAGGGACTAGCTACAATGAGCAGTTCTTC.

CDR3 protein: CASSLPRTGVIGETQYF. The CDR3 bases are TGTGCCAGCAGCTTACCCCGGACAGGGGTGATTGGCGAGACCCAGTACTTC. The chain is built from TRBV11-3 and TRBJ2-5; 9 nucleotides agree with TRBD1. The CDR3 has 17 amino acids. The germline CDR1 and CDR2 sequences are SGHNT and YENEEA. V trimming: 2 bases; J trimming: 5 bases; junction bases outside the gene matches: 12.

The chain's CDR3 is CASSGQPNTEAFF. The CDR3 DNA sequence: TGTGCCAGCAGTGGACAGCCGAACACTGAAGCTTTCTTT. V and J are TRBV6-4 and TRBJ1-1, with a possible D match to TRBD1 (5 bases). The CDR3 contains 13 residues. Germline V lookup: CDR1 MRHNA, CDR2 SNTAGT. V lost 4 bases and J lost 1, with 7 bases in between.

Here the CDR3 DNA reads TGTGCCAGCGGGGGACCGTTGGGCAATCAGCCCCAGCATTTT. Residues: CASGGPLGNQPQHF. The chain couples TRBV19 to TRBJ1-5, with D perhaps matching TRBD1 (5 bases). V was shortened by 9 bases and J by 2 bases, with 14 bases between the two germline ends. Germline loops: CDR1 LNHDA, CDR2 SQIVND (reference sequence). The CDR3 contains 14 residues.

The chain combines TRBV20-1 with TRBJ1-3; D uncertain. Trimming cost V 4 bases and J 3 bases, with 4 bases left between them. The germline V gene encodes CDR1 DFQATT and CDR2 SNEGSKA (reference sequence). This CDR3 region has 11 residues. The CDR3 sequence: CSAIIGNTIYF. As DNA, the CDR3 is TGCAGTGCTATAATTGGAAACACCATATATTTT.

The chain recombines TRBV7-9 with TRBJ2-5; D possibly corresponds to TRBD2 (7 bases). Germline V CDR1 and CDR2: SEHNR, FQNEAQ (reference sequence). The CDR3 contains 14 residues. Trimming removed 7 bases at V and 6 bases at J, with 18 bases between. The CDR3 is CASTREGGPKTQYF. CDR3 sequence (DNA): TGTGCCAGCACCAGGGAGGGGGGGCCGAAGACCCAGTACTTC.

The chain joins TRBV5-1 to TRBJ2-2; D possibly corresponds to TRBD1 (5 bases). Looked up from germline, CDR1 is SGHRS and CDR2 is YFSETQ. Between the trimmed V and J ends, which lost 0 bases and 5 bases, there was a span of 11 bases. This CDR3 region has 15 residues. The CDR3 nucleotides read TGCGCCAGCAGCTTGGTGGTGGCAGGGACCGGGGAGCTGTTTTTT. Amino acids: CASSLVVAGTGELFF.

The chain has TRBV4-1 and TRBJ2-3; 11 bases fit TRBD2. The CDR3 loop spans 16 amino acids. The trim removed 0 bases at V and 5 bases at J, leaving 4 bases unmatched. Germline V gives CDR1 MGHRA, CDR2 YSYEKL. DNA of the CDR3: TGCGCCAGCAGCCAAGATAGCGGGGGGGTGGTAGATACGCAGTATTTT. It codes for CASSQDSGGVVDTQYF.

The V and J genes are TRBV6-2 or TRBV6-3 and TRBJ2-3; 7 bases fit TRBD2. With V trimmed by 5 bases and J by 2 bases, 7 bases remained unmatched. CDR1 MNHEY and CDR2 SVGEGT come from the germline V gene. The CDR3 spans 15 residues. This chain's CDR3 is CASSQNSGVTDTQYF. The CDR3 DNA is TGTGCCAGCAGTCAGAACAGCGGGGTCACAGATACGCAGTATTTT.

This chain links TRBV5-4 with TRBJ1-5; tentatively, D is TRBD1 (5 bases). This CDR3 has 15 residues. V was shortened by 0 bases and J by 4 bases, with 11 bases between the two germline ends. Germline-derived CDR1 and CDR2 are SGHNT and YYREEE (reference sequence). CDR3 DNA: TGTGCCAGCAGCTTGGGGGGCAGGGTTAATCAGCCCCAGCATTTT. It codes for CASSLGGRVNQPQHF.

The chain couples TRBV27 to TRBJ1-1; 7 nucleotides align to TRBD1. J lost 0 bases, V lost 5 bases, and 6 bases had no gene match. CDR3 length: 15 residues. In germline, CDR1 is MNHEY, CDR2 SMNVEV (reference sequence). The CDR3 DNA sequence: TGTGCCAGCAGTCCCCCGAGGGGGCTGAACACTGAAGCTTTCTTT. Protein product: CASSPPRGLNTEAFF.

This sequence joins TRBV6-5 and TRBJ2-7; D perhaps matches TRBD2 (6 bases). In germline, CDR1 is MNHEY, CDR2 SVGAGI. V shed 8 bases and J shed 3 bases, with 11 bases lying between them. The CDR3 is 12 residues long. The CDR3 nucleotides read TGTGCCAGCGGGGGGTGGGGCTACGAGCAGTACTTC. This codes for CASGGWGYEQYF.

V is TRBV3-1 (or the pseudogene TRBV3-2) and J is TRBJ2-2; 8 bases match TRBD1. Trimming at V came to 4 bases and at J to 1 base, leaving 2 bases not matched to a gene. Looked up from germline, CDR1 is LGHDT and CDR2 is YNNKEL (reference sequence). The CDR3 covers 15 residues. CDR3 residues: CASSLGTGNTGELFF. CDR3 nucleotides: TGTGCCAGCAGCCTCGGGACAGGGAACACCGGGGAGCTGTTTTTT.

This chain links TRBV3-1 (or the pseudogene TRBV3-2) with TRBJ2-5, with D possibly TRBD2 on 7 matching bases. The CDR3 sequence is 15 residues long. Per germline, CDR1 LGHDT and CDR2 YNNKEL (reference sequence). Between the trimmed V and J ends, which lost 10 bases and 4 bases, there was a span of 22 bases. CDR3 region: CATTPRGATLETQYF. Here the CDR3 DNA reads TGTGCCACCACCCCCCGGGGGGCAACGTTAGAGACCCAGTACTTC.